This TCR beta chain was recorded in a study of T-cell memory formation after mild COVID-19 listed by TCRdb under 2021. About the investigation overall: TCR sequence clusters from the two donors were found to be largely donor specific. Longitudinal TCRalpha and TCRbeta repertoire sequencing tracked T-cell clones expanding and contracting after mild COVID-19 in a couple of donors. The cohort was made up of two young adult volunteers, one female and one male, who were previously healthy. What the study reported, not specific to this receptor: Some responding clones were found in pre-infection memory, which suggests that pre-existing cross-reactive memory T cells took part in the SARS-CoV-2 response. The study covered only a couple of mild cases, and larger cohorts including severe cases with pre-infection samples were considered necessary. Contracting CD4+ clones were found mainly in CM and EM memory subsets, while CD8+ clones were enriched in EMRA. The second-wave clones that peaked on day 37 were not confirmed to be SARS-CoV-2 specific. From day 15 to 85, contracting clones showed balanced CD4/CD8 phenotypes, whereas a second wave of clones that expanded from day 15 to 37 leaned towards CD4+.

Comments on this clonotype: Its antigen remains undetermined. The record has no base qualities; no much larger clone is one base away.

Sequencing relied on an Illumina NovaSeq 6000. Using 5'RACE with constant-segment primers, TCRalpha and TCRbeta cDNA libraries were constructed, with sample barcodes and unique molecular identifiers added in the process. Trizol reagent was used to extract RNA from every sample. Amplification of the libraries took two PCR steps, and the second step added a second sample barcode plus Illumina TruSeq adapters. The libraries were sequenced on an Illumina NovaSeq using 2 x 150 bp paired-end reads. Regarding the original processing steps: With migec v1.2.7, reads were demultiplexed and then collapsed into UMI-guided consensus sequences. Using mixcr v2.1.11, UMI consensuses were aligned to TRA and TRB V and J templates and then assembled into clonotypes. A clonotype was counted as expanded or contracted only when both edgeR and NoisET called the clonotype significant, with the noise models trained on biological replicates. edgeR calls used a false discovery rate-adjusted p below 0.01 and a log2 fold-change threshold of 1. PCA with hierarchical clustering of max-normalized trajectories of the 1000 most abundant clonotypes was used as exploratory dynamics analysis. Separately sequenced CD4+ and CD8+ repertoires were used to assign the CD4 or CD8 phenotype of responding clones. In-frame beta chains were kept once TCRdb had trimmed the public reads at Q25 with fastp and called clones with MiXCR. Under each unique CDR3 protein, matching rows form one entry showing the most common genes and DNA. V and J calls and clone size were set by TCRdb, not the authors. The table for this sample lists 75,000 to 95,000 distinct CDR3 sequences; approximately 15% of them were counted only once. The top ten hold 39% of the sample.

V ends up 4 bases short and J 8 bases short, with an unmatched junction base count of 5. The CDR3 spans 13 residues, from the cysteine through the phenylalanine. Left in the record is the CDR3 DNA by itself, 39 bases read in frame from the first base. Ficoll-Paque density gradient centrifugation was used to isolate PBMCs. The sample comprised PBMCs or a T cell subset sorted from them (not recorded which). This receptor was identified in a man aged 18 to 29 who had mild COVID-19 (a few samples of this study predate the infection). The sample titles of this study are shuffled in the database, so cell type and time point are left out; the donor was told from shared clones. The sequence links TRBV12-3 or TRBV12-4 to TRBJ1-2, and 9 junctional nucleotides match TRBD1. CDR3 region: CASSYRTGVGYTF. The DNA reads as follows: TGTGCCAGCAGTTATCGGACAGGGGTAGGCTACACCTTC.